This is a list of T cell receptor beta chains from one sample in a study of T-cell memory formation after mild COVID-19. TCRdb itself ran the 5' RACE reads through MiXCR, one entry per CDR3 protein. The sample records about 390,000 distinct CDR3 sequences, about 16% being singletons. Sequenced sample: PBMCs or a T cell subset sorted from them (not recorded which). These receptors all come from a man between 18 and 35 years old who had mild COVID-19 (a few samples of this study predate the infection). Cell type and time point are not known. Both conserved end residues are part of each CDR3. D genes are given only for firm matches. The size entry is marked missing in some rows and otherwise reads once, few, many or a size class.

17	TRBV7-2	NA	TRBJ2-1	NA	TGTGCCAGCAGCTTAGCTTCTACCGCGACCTCCGACAATGAGCAGTTCTTC	CASSLASTATSDNEQFF
16	TRBV12-3/TRBV12-4	few	TRBJ2-2	TRBD1	TGTGCCAGCAGCCTAGCCGGGACAGGGAACACCGGGGAGCTGTTTTTT	CASSLAGTGNTGELFF
15	TRBV7-9	few	TRBJ2-2	NA	TGTGCCAGCAGCTCAATCAGGCGGGGCGCCGGGGAGCTGTTTTTT	CASSSIRRGAGELFF
15	TRBV7-2	few	TRBJ2-4	NA	TGTGCCAGCAGCTTAGTTAGGGAATCCAAAAACATTCAGTACTTC	CASSLVRESKNIQYF
11	TRBV4-2	few	TRBJ2-7	NA	TGTGCCAGCAAAGGCCCCTACGAGCAGTACTTC	CASKGPYEQYF
15	TRBV4-1	few	TRBJ2-1	TRBD2	TGCGCCAGCAGCCTCCTCGGGGGGGTTTATAATGAGCAGTTCTTC	CASSLLGGVYNEQFF
13	TRBV10-3	once	TRBJ1-2	NA	TGTGCCATCAGTGGTTCTTCGGACTATGGCTACACCTTC	CAISGSSDYGYTF
14	TRBV5-5	NA	TRBJ2-7	TRBD1	TGTGCCAGCAGACCGGGACAGGGGGCATTGGGGCAGTACTTC	CASRPGQGALGQYF
17	TRBV4-3	few	TRBJ2-2	TRBD1	TGCGCCAGCAGCCAAGAAGAGAGGACAGGGAACACCGGGGAGCTGTTTTTT	CASSQEERTGNTGELFF
16	TRBV21-1	NA	TRBJ1-6	NA	TGTGCCAGCAGCGAACTTCCAGGGACTCCGGATTCACCCCTCCACTTT	CASSELPGTPDSPLHF
16	TRBV6-1	NA	TRBJ2-1	TRBD1	TGTGCCAGCAGTGAAGCAAGGGGACAGGGCTATTATGAGCAGTTCTTC	CASSEARGQGYYEQFF
14	TRBV27	NA	TRBJ1-2	TRBD1	TGTGCCAGCAGTTTCGGACAGGGGTACTATGGCTACACCTTC	CASSFGQGYYGYTF
12	TRBV3-1	NA	TRBJ1-1	NA	TGTGCCAGCAGCCCTAATGAAGGTGAAGCTTTCTTT	CASSPNEGEAFF
17	TRBV20-1	NA	TRBJ1-5	TRBD1	TGCAGTGCTAGAGATAGTGAGGGGACAGGGGACTATCAGCCCCAGCATTTT	CSARDSEGTGDYQPQHF
13	TRBV20-1	NA	TRBJ2-5	TRBD2	TGCAGGGCTGGCGGGGGGGCCCTCGAGACCCAGTACTTC	CRAGGGALETQYF
13	TRBV12-3/TRBV12-4	NA	TRBJ2-3	NA	TGTGCCAGCAGTCCACCCCTTGCGGATACGCAGTATTTT	CASSPPLADTQYF
15	TRBV6-5	NA	TRBJ1-1	NA	TGTGCCAGCAGTTACTTTAGGGGTCTTGGCACTGAAGCTTTCTTT	CASSYFRGLGTEAFF
15	TRBV12-3/TRBV12-4	many	TRBJ2-7	NA	TGTGCCAGCAGTCCTCAACTGGGCAGGGGCTACGAGCAGTACTTC	CASSPQLGRGYEQYF
16	TRBV6-5	NA	TRBJ2-2	TRBD1	TGTGCCAGCAGTTACAGGGACAGGGTTCGTTCCGGGGAGCTGTTTTTT	CASSYRDRVRSGELFF
8	TRBV10-1	few	TRBJ2-5	NA	TGCGCCAGTTTAACCCAGTACTTC	CASLTQYF
16	TRBV5-6	NA	TRBJ2-3	NA	TGTGCCAGCAGCCCGGGGAGTGGCGAACCGACAGATACGCAGTATTTT	CASSPGSGEPTDTQYF
11	TRBV28	NA	TRBJ1-5	NA	TGTGCCAGCAGTTCAGATCAGCCCCAGCATTTT	CASSSDQPQHF
14	TRBV5-1	few	TRBJ2-3	NA	TGCGCCAGCAGCTTAATGGATTACACAGATACGCAGTATTTT	CASSLMDYTDTQYF
16	TRBV4-3	NA	TRBJ2-3	NA	TGCGCCAGCAGCTTCTACCGGGGGAAGAGCACAGATACGCAGTATTTT	CASSFYRGKSTDTQYF
15	TRBV27	NA	TRBJ1-1	NA	TGTGCCAGCAGATCCCCTTTACAGACGAACACTGAAGCTTTCTTT	CASRSPLQTNTEAFF
14	TRBV6-5	few	TRBJ2-3	NA	TGTGCCAGCAGCCCACGGTGGAGCACAGATACGCAGTATTTT	CASSPRWSTDTQYF
14	TRBV28	NA	TRBJ1-1	NA	TGTGCCAGCGCCGTGTGGCCTTTGAACACTGAAGCTTTCTTT	CASAVWPLNTEAFF
15	TRBV2	few	TRBJ2-2	NA	TGTGCCAGCAGTGAAAGGGGGGCAGCCACCGGGGAGCTGTTTTTT	CASSERGAATGELFF
15	TRBV5-1	many	TRBJ2-7	TRBD1	TGCGCCAGCAGCTTGCTTTGGACAGGTAACTACGAGCAGTACTTC	CASSLLWTGNYEQYF
15	TRBV25-1	few	TRBJ2-5	NA	TGTGCCAGCAGTGAACCCCCACCAGGACAAGAGACCCAGTACTTC	CASSEPPPGQETQYF
16	TRBV7-2	NA	TRBJ1-1	TRBD1	TGTGCCAGCAGCTCCGGACAGGGGCGACTGAACACTGAAGCTTTCTTT	CASSSGQGRLNTEAFF
16	TRBV2	many	TRBJ2-5	NA	TGTGCCAGCAGTGAATGGGCGGTCAGATCACAAGAGACCCAGTACTTC	CASSEWAVRSQETQYF
16	TRBV6-6	NA	TRBJ2-5	NA	TGTGCCAGCAGCCTGAACGGGGGCAGGGGACAAGAGACCCAGTACTTC	CASSLNGGRGQETQYF
12	TRBV7-6	NA	TRBJ2-1	NA	TGTGCCAGCGGCGGGGAGTACAATGAGCAGTTCTTC	CASGGEYNEQFF
12	TRBV11-2	NA	TRBJ2-1	TRBD1	TGTGCCAGCAGCTTAGCCCGGACAGGGTCGTTCTTC	CASSLARTGSFF
15	TRBV7-2	few	TRBJ1-4	TRBD1	TGTGCCAGCAGCTTGGTCTCGCAGGGGGGTGAAAAACTGTTTTTT	CASSLVSQGGEKLFF
13	TRBV9	NA	TRBJ2-3	NA	TGTGCCAGCAGCGTGAGAGACACAGATACGCAGTATTTT	CASSVRDTDTQYF
15	TRBV2	NA	TRBJ1-1	NA	TGTGCCAGCAGTGAAACCCTCGGGTGGAACACTGAAGCTTTCTTT	CASSETLGWNTEAFF
13	TRBV20-1	NA	TRBJ1-2	NA	TGCAGTGCTGAGAACACCAGGGGATCGGGCTACACCTTC	CSAENTRGSGYTF
15	TRBV7-2	few	TRBJ2-7	TRBD1	TGTGCCAGCAGCTTTAGCGGACAGGGATACTACGAGCAGTACTTC	CASSFSGQGYYEQYF
17	TRBV20-1	NA	TRBJ2-2	TRBD2	TGCAGTGCTTCTCCTGGACTAGCGGGGGGCAACACCGGGGAGCTGTTTTTT	CSASPGLAGGNTGELFF